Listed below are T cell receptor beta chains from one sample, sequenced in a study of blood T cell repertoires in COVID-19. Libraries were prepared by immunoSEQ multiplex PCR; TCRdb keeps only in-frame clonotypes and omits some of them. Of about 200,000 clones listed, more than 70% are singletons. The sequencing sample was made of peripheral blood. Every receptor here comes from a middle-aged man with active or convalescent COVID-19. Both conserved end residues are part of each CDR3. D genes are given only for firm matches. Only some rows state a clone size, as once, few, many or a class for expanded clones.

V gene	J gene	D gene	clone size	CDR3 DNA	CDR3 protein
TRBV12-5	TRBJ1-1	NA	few	TGTGCTAGTGGTTTGGTACAGTTGCGGGGGACTGAAGCTTTCTTT	CASGLVQLRGTEAFF
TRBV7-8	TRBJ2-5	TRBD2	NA	TGTGCCAGCAGCTTAGTTAGCGGGGGGGCCGGAGAGACCCAGTACTTC	CASSLVSGGAGETQYF
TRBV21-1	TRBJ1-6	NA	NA	TGTGCCAGCAGCAAATTACTTCGTAACAGCTATCTAAGCTCCTATAATTCACCCCTCCACTTT	CASSKLLRNSYLSSYNSPLHF
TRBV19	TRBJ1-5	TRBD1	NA	TGTGCCAGTAGTATAGACCCGGACAGGCCCAGACCCCAGCATTTT	CASSIDPDRPRPQHF
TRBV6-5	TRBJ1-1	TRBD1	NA	TGTGCCAGCAGGCCGGGACAGGGTGGGTACACTGAAGCTTTCTTT	CASRPGQGGYTEAFF
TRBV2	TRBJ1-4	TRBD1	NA	TGTGCCAGCAGTGAAGCCCTTAGGGGGCCTAATGAAAAACTGTTTTTT	CASSEALRGPNEKLFF
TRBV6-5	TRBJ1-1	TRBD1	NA	TGTGCCAGCAGGCCGGACAGGGCTCTGAACACTGAAGCTTTCTTT	CASRPDRALNTEAFF
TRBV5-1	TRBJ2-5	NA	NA	TGCGCCAGCAGCACTTGGTCAGGGCACCAAGAGACCCAGTACTTC	CASSTWSGHQETQYF
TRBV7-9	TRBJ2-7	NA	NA	TGTGCCAGCAGTAGGGACGGGAGTTTCGAGCAGTACTTC	CASSRDGSFEQYF
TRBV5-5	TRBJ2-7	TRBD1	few	TGTGCCAGCAGATTGGGACAGCGACGCGAGCAGTACTTC	CASRLGQRREQYF
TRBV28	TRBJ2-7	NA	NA	TGTGCCAGCATGTTCGCAAGGAGCTCCTACGAGCAGTACTTC	CASMFARSSYEQYF
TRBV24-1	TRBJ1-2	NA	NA	TGTGCCACCAGTCCAGGGTGGGATAACTATGGCTACACCTTC	CATSPGWDNYGYTF
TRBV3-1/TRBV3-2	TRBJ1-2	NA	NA	TGTGCCAGCAGCCCACTTCTCGGACAAGCCTTCTATGGCTACACCTTC	CASSPLLGQAFYGYTF
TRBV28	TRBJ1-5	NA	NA	TGTGCCAGCAGTAAGGGGGGGGGAGGCAATCAGCCCCAGCATTTT	CASSKGGGGNQPQHF
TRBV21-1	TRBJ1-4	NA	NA	TGTGCCAGCAGTAAGGGACCCGGCAGGGGGAAGACTAATGAAAAACTGTTTTTT	CASSKGPGRGKTNEKLFF
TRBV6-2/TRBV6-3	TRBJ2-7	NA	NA	TGTGCCAGCAGTTACTTAGCACAGGGCGCCTACGAGCAGTACTTC	CASSYLAQGAYEQYF
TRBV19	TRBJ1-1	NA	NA	TGTGCCAGTAGTATCAACAGATACACTGAAGCTTTCTTT	CASSINRYTEAFF
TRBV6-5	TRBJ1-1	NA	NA	TGTGCCAGCACTCCCGACAGGTACACTGAAGCTTTCTTT	CASTPDRYTEAFF
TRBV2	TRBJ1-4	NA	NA	TGTGCCAGCAGTGACAGGGGTTTTAGGGGTGAAAAACTGTTTTTT	CASSDRGFRGEKLFF
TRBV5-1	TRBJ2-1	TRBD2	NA	TGCGCCAGCAGACCTCTAGCGGTTTCCTACAATGAGCAGTTCTTC	CASRPLAVSYNEQFF
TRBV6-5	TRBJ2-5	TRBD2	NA	TGTGCCAGCAGCTTTGGACTAGCGGGAGGGCCGGCCCAGTACTTC	CASSFGLAGGPAQYF
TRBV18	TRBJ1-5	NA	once	TGTGCCAGCTCACCAGACAGAAATCAGCCCCAGCATTTT	CASSPDRNQPQHF
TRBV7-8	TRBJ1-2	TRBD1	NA	TGTGCCAGCAGCCCGACAGGGAACTATGGCTACACCTTC	CASSPTGNYGYTF
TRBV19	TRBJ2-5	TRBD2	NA	TGTGCCAGTACGAAGCGGGGGGGCCGAGATGTAGAGACCCAGTACTTC	CASTKRGGRDVETQYF
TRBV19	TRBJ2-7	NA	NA	TGTGCCAGTAGCCCTGCCGGGAACTACGAGCAGTACTTC	CASSPAGNYEQYF
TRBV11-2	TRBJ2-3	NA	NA	TGTGCCAGCAGCTTAGCCGGCACAGATACGCAGTATTTT	CASSLAGTDTQYF
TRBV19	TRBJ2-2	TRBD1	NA	TGTGCCAGTAGTGGGACAGGGGGCTGGACCGGGGAGCTGTTTTTT	CASSGTGGWTGELFF
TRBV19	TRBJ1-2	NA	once	TGTGCCAGTAGTACCCGGGGTATGAAGTATGATGATGGCTACACCTTC	CASSTRGMKYDDGYTF
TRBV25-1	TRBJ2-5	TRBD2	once	TGTGCCAGCACCTCGGGAGGGGGAGAGACCCAGTACTTC	CASTSGGGETQYF
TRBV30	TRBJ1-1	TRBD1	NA	TGTGCCAGGAAAGACAGGGGTGATTCTGAAGCTTTCTTT	CARKDRGDSEAFF
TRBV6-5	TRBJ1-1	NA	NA	TGTGCCAGCAGTTACAATACAGTTACGAACACTGAAGCTTTCTTT	CASSYNTVTNTEAFF
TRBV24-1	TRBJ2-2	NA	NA	TGTGCCACCACTCATAGCGGGACAGTACTAAGCGCCGGGGAGCTGTTTTTT	CATTHSGTVLSAGELFF
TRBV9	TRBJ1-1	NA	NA	TGTGCCAGCAGCGTAGGGGCGCAGGGAGGAACGGCTGAAGCTTTCTTT	CASSVGAQGGTAEAFF
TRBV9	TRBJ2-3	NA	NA	TGTGCCAGCAGTGGGGCGGGGGACACGCAGACGCAGTATTTT	CASSGAGDTQTQYF
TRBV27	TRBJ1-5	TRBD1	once	TGTGCCAGCAAGCAAGTGGACAGGGTAGACCAGCCCCAGCATTTT	CASKQVDRVDQPQHF
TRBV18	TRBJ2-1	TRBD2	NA	TGTGCCAGCTCACCACCAAATCTAGCGGGAGTTAGTGAGCAGTTCTTC	CASSPPNLAGVSEQFF
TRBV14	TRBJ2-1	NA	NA	TGTGCCAGCAGCCAAGTGGGAGCGCGGCAGGTATCCTACAATGAGCAGTTCTTC	CASSQVGARQVSYNEQFF
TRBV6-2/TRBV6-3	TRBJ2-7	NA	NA	TGTGCCAGCAGTTACATGCAGGCCCAGTACTTC	CASSYMQAQYF
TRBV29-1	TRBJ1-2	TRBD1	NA	TGCAGCGTGGGGGGACAGTACCTTAACTATGGCTACACCTTC	CSVGGQYLNYGYTF
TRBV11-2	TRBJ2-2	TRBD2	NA	TGTGCCAGCAGCTTAGGGGGACTAGCGGGGAACACCGGGGAGCTGTTTTTT	CASSLGGLAGNTGELFF
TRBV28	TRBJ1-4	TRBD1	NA	TGTGCCAGCAGTTTATTCGGACAGGGCCGATGGAGTAATGAAAAACTGTTTTTT	CASSLFGQGRWSNEKLFF
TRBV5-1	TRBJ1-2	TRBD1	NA	TGCGCCAGCAGCCCCCCGACAGGGAACGTTATCAGCTACACCTTC	CASSPPTGNVISYTF
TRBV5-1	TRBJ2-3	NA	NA	TGCGCCAGCAGCACCACTGGGGCTCCAAGCACAGATACGCAGTATTTT	CASSTTGAPSTDTQYF
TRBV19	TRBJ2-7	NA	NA	TGTGCCAGTAGCCACGGGACTGGGACTCCCTACGAGCAGTACTTC	CASSHGTGTPYEQYF
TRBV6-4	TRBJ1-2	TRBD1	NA	TGTGCCAGCAGTGAGACAGGGCGGACTGGCTACACCTTC	CASSETGRTGYTF
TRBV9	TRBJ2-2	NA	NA	TGTGCCAGCAGCGACACGAACACCGGGGAGCTGTTTTTT	CASSDTNTGELFF
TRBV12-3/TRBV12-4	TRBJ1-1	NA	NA	TGTGCCAGCAGTTTCAGGAACACTGAAGCTTTCTTT	CASSFRNTEAFF